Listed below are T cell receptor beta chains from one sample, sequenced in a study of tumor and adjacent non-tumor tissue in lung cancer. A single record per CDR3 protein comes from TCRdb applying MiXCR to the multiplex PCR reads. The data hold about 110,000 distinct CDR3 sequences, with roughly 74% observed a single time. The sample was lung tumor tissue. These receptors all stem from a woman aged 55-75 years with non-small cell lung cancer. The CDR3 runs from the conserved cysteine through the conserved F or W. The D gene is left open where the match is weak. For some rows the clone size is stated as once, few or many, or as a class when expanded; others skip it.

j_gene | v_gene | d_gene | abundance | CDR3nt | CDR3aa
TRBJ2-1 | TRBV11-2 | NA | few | TGTGCCAGCAGTTATACAGACAACAATGAGCAGTTCTTC | CASSYTDNNEQFF
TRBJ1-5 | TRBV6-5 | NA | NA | TGTACCAGCAGCCTAGACGGGGGGAATCAGCCCCAGCATTTT | CTSSLDGGNQPQHF
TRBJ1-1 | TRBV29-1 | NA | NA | TGCAGCGTTGAATGGATTGCAGGGAACACTGAAGCTTTCTTT | CSVEWIAGNTEAFF
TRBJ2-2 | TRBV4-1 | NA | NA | TGCGCCACCAGCCCAAGATGGTCGGGAGCTTCTACCGGAGAGCTGTTTTTT | CATSPRWSGASTGELFF
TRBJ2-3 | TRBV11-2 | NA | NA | TGTGTCAGCAGCTTAGAGCCCCGAAGTGGGAATACGCAGTATTTT | CVSSLEPRSGNTQYF
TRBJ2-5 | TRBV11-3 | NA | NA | TGTGTCAGCAGCTCCAGACAGCTTCTTGAGACCCAGTACTTC | CVSSSRQLLETQYF
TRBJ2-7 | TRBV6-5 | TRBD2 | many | TGTGCCAGCAGAGGCGGGAGGACGGCTTACGAGCAGTACTTC | CASRGGRTAYEQYF
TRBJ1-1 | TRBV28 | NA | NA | TGTGCCAGCACTTCGTCGGACAGAACTGAAGTTTTCTTT | CASTSSDRTEVFF
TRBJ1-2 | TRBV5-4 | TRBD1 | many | TGTGCCAGCAGCTCCGGGACAGCCCTTCCCAGGGATGGCTACACCTTC | CASSSGTALPRDGYTF
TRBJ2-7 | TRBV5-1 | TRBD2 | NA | TGCGCCAGCTGCTTGGAAAGCGGGAGTTACGAGCAGTACTTC | CASCLESGSYEQYF
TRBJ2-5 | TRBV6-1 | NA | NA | TGTGCCGGCAGTCCCCAAGAGACCCAGTACTTC | CAGSPQETQYF
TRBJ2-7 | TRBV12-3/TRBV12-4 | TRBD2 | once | TGTGCCAGCAACTCCTCAGCCGGACTAGCGCGACACGAGCAGTACTTC | CASNSSAGLARHEQYF
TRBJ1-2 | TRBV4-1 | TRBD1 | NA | TGCGCCAGCAGTCTACGGCACAGGGGATACTCTGGCTACACCTTC | CASSLRHRGYSGYTF
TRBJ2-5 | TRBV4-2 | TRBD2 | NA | TGTGTCAGCAGCCAAACCCCACTAGCGGAGGGAAAGGAGACCCAGTACTTC | CVSSQTPLAEGKETQYF
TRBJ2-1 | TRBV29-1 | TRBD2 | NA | TGCAGCGTTGATCCTAGCGGGAAGCTCAATGAGCAATTCTTC | CSVDPSGKLNEQFF
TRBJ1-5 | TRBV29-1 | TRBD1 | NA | TGCAGCGCCGGGGACAGTAGGGGTGGGCAGCCCCAACATTTT | CSAGDSRGGQPQHF
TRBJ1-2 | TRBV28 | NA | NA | TGTGCCAGCAGTCCGGTCAAGGTGACTCTATGGGGGTCCACCTTC | CASSPVKVTLWGSTF
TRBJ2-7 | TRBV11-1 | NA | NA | TGTGCCAGCAGCTTAGACCGCGGGGCCGAGCAGTACTTC | CASSLDRGAEQYF
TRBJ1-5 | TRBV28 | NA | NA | TGTGCCAGCAGTTCAACAGGCAATCGGCCCCAGCATTTT | CASSSTGNRPQHF
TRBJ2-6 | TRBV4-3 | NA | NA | TGCGCCAGCAGCCATCTACATTGTGATGGGGCCAACGTCCTGACTTTC | CASSHLHCDGANVLTF
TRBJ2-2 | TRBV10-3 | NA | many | TGTGCCATCAGTAGGACTGAAAGAACCGGGGAGCTGTTTTTT | CAISRTERTGELFF
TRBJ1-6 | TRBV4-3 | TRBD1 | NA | TGCGCCAGCAGCCAGCAACCCGGGACAGGGATTAATTTACCCCTCCAATTT | CASSQQPGTGINLPLQF
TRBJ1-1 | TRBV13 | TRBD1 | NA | TGTGCCACCGAAACAGGGGGCTCGAGCACTGAAGCTTTCTTT | CATETGGSSTEAFF
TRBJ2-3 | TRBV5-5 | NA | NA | TGTGCCAGTAGCCTTTTAATCTCGGACAGCACATATACGCAGTATTTT | CASSLLISDSTYTQYF
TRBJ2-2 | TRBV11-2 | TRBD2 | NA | TGTGCCAGCAGCCGCCGCGGGGGGCAGACCCGGGAGCTGTTTTTC | CASSRRGGQTRELFF
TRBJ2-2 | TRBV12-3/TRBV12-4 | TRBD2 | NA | TGTGCCAGCTGTCGACTAGCGGGGGACCCCGGGGGGCTGTTTTTT | CASCRLAGDPGGLFF
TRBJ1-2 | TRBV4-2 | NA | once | TGTGCCAGCAGCCCAGGACATGGGGCATATGGCTACACCTTC | CASSPGHGAYGYTF
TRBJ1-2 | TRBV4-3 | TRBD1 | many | TGCGCCAGCAGCCAAGAACAGGGGGCGCATCATGGCTACACCTTC | CASSQEQGAHHGYTF
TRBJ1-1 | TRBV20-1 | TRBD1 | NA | TGCAGTGCAGGGGGCTTTCTCACTGAAGCAATCTTT | CSAGGFLTEAIF
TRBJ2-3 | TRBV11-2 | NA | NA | TGTGCCAGCAGCTTAACAGTTACGCACTATTTC | CASSLTVTHYF
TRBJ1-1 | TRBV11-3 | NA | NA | TGTGCCAGTAGCTTAATTGGGCCGCCTGGACGGATGAACACTGATGCTTTCTTT | CASSLIGPPGRMNTDAFF
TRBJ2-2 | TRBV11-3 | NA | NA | TGTGCCAGGAGCTTAGTACCCGGGGGCGGCGGGGAGCTGTTTTTT | CARSLVPGGGGELFF
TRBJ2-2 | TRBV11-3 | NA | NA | TGTGCCAGCAGCTTTCCCCTCAGGGGTTCGAACTCCGGTGAGCTGTTTTTT | CASSFPLRGSNSGELFF
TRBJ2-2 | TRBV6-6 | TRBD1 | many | TGTGCCAGCAGTTACGGGACAGTCTATCGTGGTGGGAAGGGCGGGGAGCTGTTTTTT | CASSYGTVYRGGKGGELFF
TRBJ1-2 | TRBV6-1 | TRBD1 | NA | TGTGCCAGCTGTGAATATAGGCAGGGGGACTATGGCTACACCTTC | CASCEYRQGDYGYTF
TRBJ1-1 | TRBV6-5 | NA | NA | TGTGCCAGTAGCAAAACAGGGAGGAGCACTGAAGCATTCTTT | CASSKTGRSTEAFF
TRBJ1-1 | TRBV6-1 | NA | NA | TGTGCCAGCAGTGGGGACCGAGACACTGGAGCCTTCTTT | CASSGDRDTGAFF
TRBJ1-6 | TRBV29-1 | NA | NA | TGCAGCTGCGGGGACGGCCAAGGCATTTCACTCCTCCACTTT | CSCGDGQGISLLHF
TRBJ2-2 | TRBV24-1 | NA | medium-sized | TGTGCCACCAGTGTTGGACAAAACACCGGGGAGCTGTTTTTT | CATSVGQNTGELFF
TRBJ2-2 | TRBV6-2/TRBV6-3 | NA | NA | TGTGCCAGCAGTTACCCTCGGGGAGGAAGGGCCGGGGAACCGTTTTTT | CASSYPRGGRAGEPFF
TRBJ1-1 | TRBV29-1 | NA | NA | TGCAGCGTTGAATGGAAAGCAGGGAACACTGAAGCTTCCTTT | CSVEWKAGNTEASF
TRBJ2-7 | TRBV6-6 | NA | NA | TGTGCCAGCAATGGCCAGACAGGTGGAGAATATGAGCAGTACTTC | CASNGQTGGEYEQYF
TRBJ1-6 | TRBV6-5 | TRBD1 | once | TGTACCAGCACCCCCAGGGCAGGGGGCGATTCACCCCTCCACTTT | CTSTPRAGGDSPLHF
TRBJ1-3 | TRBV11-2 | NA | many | TGTGCCAGCAGCTTCGGGACCTCTGGAAACACCATATATTTT | CASSFGTSGNTIYF
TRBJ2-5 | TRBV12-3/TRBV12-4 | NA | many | TGTGCCAGCAGTCCGAACCAGGAGACCCAGTACTTC | CASSPNQETQYF
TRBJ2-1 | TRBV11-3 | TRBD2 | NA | TGTACCAGCAGCCTAGGCTTGACTAGCGGGAGCCACAATGAGCAGTTCTTC | CTSSLGLTSGSHNEQFF
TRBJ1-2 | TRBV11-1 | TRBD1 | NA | TGTGCCAGCAACACCGGACAGGTGGCAGGGTATGACTACACCTTC | CASNTGQVAGYDYTF
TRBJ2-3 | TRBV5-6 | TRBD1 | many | TGTGCCAGCAGCCCCGGACAGGGTGGAGATACGCAGTATTTT | CASSPGQGGDTQYF
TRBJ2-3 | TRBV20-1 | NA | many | TGCAGTGCTAGAGCGACTAGACGGGGAAGCACAGATACGCAGTATTTT | CSARATRRGSTDTQYF
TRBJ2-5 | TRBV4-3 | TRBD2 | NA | TGCGCCAGCAACCAAGATCGCGGGGGTTCTGAGACCCAGTACTTC | CASNQDRGGSETQYF
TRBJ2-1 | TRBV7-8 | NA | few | TGTGCCAGCAGCTCTCGCAGTATCGCTAACAATGAGCAGTTCTTC | CASSSRSIANNEQFF
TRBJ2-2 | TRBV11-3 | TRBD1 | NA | TGTGCCAACAGCCCCGTGACAGGGGCCACCGGGGAGCTGTTTTTT | CANSPVTGATGELFF
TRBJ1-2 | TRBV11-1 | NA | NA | TGTGCCAGCAGGTCACAGGGTCCGATCTATGGCTACACCTTC | CASRSQGPIYGYTF
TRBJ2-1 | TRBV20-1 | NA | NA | TGCAGTGCTAGCCTCTTAGACAATGAGCAATTCTTC | CSASLLDNEQFF
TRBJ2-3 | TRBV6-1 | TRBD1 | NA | TGTGCCAGCAGTGGACAGGGCCGAGATAAACAGTATTTT | CASSGQGRDKQYF
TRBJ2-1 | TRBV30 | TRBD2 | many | TGTGCCTGGGACCCACTAGCGGAACACTCCTACAATGAGCAGTTCTTC | CAWDPLAEHSYNEQFF
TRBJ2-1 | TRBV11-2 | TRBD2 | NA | TGTGCCAGGAGCCCCCCCCAACTAGCGGGGGGTCTCAATGAGCAATTCTTC | CARSPPQLAGGLNEQFF
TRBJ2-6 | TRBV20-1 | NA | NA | TGCAGTGCTGGATTGGCCTCTGGGGCCAACGTCATGACTTTC | CSAGLASGANVMTF
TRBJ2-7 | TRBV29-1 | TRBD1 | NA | TGCGGCGTTAAAGACTGGACAGGGCCGCTTCGTTTCTACGAGCAGTACTTC | CGVKDWTGPLRFYEQYF
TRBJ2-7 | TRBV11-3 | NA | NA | TGTGCCAGCAGATTGCGGCAGGGAACTTCTTACGAACAGTACTTC | CASRLRQGTSYEQYF